The clone carrying this TCR beta chain was recorded only once. Germline assignment: CDR1 MNHEY and CDR2 SVGAGI. Trimming left V 5 bases short and J 4 bases short, with 16 bases between. The CDR3 loop spans 15 amino acids. This sample was taken from a study of blood T cell repertoires in COVID-19. At the level of the study: Italy, Spain and the United States were the sources of the convalescent and acute COVID-19 samples. PBMCs, B-cell-depleted T cells, or T cells provided the cDNA or gDNA that made up the material.

Original analysis: It was from reference gene primer amplification that nucleated cell counts were estimated. Some clones are missing from TCRdb's copy, which holds only in-frame ones; the method was immunoSEQ multiplex PCR. From that table come the V and J calls and clone size; the DNA was used to work out D and trimming. Among about 170,000 clones listed, approximately 90% were seen once. The V and J genes are TRBV6-5 and TRBJ2-3; no reliable D call. The TCR originated in a man between 45 and 60 years old who had recovered from COVID-19. Sequencing was carried out using peripheral blood. CDR3 sequence: CASSLAASYPDTQYF. CDR3 nucleotide sequence: TGTGCCAGCAGTCTCGCGGCCAGCTACCCAGATACGCAGTATTTT.